This T cell receptor beta chain was found in a study of molecular identifiers for immune sequencing clone quantification. The CDR3 extends over 13 amino acids. Losses at the gene ends were 5 bases for V and 4 bases for J; bases not matched to a gene: 4. Germline CDR1 is MNHEY and CDR2 is SMNVEV (reference sequence). Findings and limits, study-wide: More than 97% of effector molecules, versus under 1% of naive-cell molecules, belonged to clones above 20 RNA copies. Sizes of clones that are highly expanded could be underestimated (if identical TCR molecules share a barcode).

From roughly 20,000 to 1,000,000 sorted cells, naive CD8 libraries were generated with 10%, 30% or 50% RNA. This clonotype has a count of ten or more. Its matching antigen is unknown. Libraries of bulk TCR were made by previously described methods (with listed TCR primers). Via MiXCR, TCRdb re-called the PCR reads, giving one row per CDR3 protein. The sample has fewer than 45,000 distinct CDR3 sequences; roughly 22% are singletons. This sequence was found in a human donor in good health. Some libraries in this study had Jurkat cell RNA spiked in. Material: naive CD8+ T cells from blood, with Jurkat cell RNA spiked in. Subset reported: FACS-sorted CD8+CD4-CCR7+CD45RA+ naive T cells. V usage is TRBV27 and J usage is TRBJ2-7, with 8 bases fitting TRBD2. The DNA for the CDR3 is TGTGCCAGCAGTGCCGGGAGGGGTTACGAGCAGTACTTC. Protein sequence: CASSAGRGYEQYF.